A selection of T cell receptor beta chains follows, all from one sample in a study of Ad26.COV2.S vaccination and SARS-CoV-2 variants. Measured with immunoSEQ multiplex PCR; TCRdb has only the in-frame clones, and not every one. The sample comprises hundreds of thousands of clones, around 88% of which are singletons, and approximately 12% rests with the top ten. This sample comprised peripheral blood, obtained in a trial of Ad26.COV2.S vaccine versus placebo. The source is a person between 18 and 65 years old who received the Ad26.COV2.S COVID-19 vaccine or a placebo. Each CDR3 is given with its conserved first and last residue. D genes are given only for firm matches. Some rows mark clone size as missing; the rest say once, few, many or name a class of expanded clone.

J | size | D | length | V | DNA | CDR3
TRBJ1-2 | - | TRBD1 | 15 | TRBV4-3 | TGCGCCAGCAGCCAGCACAGGGGGCTTGACTATGGCTACACCTTC | CASSQHRGLDYGYTF
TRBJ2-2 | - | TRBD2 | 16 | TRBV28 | TGTGCCAGCAGTTTCCTTAGCGGGCGGAACACCGGGGAGCTGTTTTTT | CASSFLSGRNTGELFF
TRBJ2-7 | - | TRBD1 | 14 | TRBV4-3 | TGCGCCAGCAGCCCCGGGACAGGGTACTACGAGCAGTACTTC | CASSPGTGYYEQYF
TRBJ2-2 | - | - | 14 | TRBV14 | TGTGCCAGCAGCCAAGATTGGGGGACCGGGGAGCTGTTTTTT | CASSQDWGTGELFF
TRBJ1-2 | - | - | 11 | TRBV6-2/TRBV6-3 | TGTGCCAGCAGTTATATCTCTAGCTACACCTTC | CASSYISSYTF
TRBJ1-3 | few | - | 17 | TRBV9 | TGTGCCAGCAGCGTAGCTCCCCACGACCTCTCTGGAAACACCATATATTTT | CASSVAPHDLSGNTIYF
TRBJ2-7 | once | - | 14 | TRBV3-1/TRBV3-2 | TGTGCCAGCAGCCTTGGCACCGGGGGTAACGAGCAGTACTTC | CASSLGTGGNEQYF
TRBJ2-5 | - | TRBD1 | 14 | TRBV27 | TGTGCCAGCAGTTTAAGGGCAGGGGGAGAGACCCAGTACTTC | CASSLRAGGETQYF
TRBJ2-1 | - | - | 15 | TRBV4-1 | TGCGCCAGCAGCCGCCCCCTCAGTCGACGGAATGAGCAGTTCTTC | CASSRPLSRRNEQFF
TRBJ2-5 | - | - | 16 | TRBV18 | TGTGCCAGCTCACCACCTCCGCGCCAGCCTCAAGAGACCCAGTACTTC | CASSPPPRQPQETQYF
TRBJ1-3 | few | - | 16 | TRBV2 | TGTGCCAGCAGTGGGTATCCAGTAGGCTCTGGAAACACCATATATTTT | CASSGYPVGSGNTIYF
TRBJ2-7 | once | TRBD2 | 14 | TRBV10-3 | TGTGCCTCAAAAGGGCTAGCGGGGAGATACGAGCAGTACTTC | CASKGLAGRYEQYF
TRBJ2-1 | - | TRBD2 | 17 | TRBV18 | TGTGCCAGCTCACTCAGGACTACTAGCGGGGGTAACAATGAGCAGTTCTTC | CASSLRTTSGGNNEQFF
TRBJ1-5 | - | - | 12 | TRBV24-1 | TGTGCCACCAGCGGCGGGGGGCAGCCCCAGCATTTT | CATSGGGQPQHF
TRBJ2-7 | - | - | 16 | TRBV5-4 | TGTGCCAGCAGCTTGGAAGGGCACCCGAGCTCCTACGAGCAGTACTTC | CASSLEGHPSSYEQYF
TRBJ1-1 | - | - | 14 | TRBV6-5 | TGTGCCAGCAGGGGCCCTTGGGGTAACACTGAAGCTTTCTTT | CASRGPWGNTEAFF
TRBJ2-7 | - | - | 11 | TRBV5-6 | TGTGCCAGCAGCCTAACCTACGAGCAGTACTTC | CASSLTYEQYF
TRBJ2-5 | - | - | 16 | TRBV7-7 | TGTGCCAGCAGCTTAGGTTCGTCTAGCGCCCAAGAGACCCAGTACTTC | CASSLGSSSAQETQYF
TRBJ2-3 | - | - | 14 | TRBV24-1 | TGTGCCACCAGTGTCAGGGGTAGAACAGATACGCAGTATTTT | CATSVRGRTDTQYF
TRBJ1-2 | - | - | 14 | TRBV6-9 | TGTGCCAGCGAGGGTCGGACAACTAACTATGGCTACACCTTC | CASEGRTTNYGYTF
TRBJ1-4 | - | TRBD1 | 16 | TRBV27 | TGTGCCAGCAGTATCCGAGGGACAGGGAAAAATGAAAAACTGTTTTTT | CASSIRGTGKNEKLFF
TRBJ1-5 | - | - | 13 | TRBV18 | TGTGCCAGCTCACCGCGAGCCGATCAGCCCCAGCATTTT | CASSPRADQPQHF
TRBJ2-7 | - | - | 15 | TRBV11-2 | TGTGCCAGCAGCTTAGTGGTGCTCAACTCCTACGAGCAGTACTTC | CASSLVVLNSYEQYF
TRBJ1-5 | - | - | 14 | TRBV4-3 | TGCGCCAGCAGCCAAGATAACAGCAATCAGCCCCAGCATTTT | CASSQDNSNQPQHF
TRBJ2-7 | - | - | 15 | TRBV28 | TGTGCCAGCACCCCTTTAGCCGGGAGCTCCTACGAGCAGTACTTC | CASTPLAGSSYEQYF
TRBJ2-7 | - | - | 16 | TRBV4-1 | TGCGCCAGCAGCCAAGATCCCGGCGGGATGTACTACGAGCAGTACTTC | CASSQDPGGMYYEQYF
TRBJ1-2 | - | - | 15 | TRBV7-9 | TGTGCCAGCAGCTTACATTCCGGGGGCTGGGATGGCTACACCTTC | CASSLHSGGWDGYTF
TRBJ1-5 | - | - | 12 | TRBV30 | TGTGCCTGGAGTTTAGTCAATCAGCCCCAGCATTTT | CAWSLVNQPQHF
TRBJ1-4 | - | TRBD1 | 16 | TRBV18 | TGTGCCAGCTCACCACCAGGAGGGACAGTCAATGAAAAACTGTTTTTT | CASSPPGGTVNEKLFF
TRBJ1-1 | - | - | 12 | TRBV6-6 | TGTGCCAGCACCTACACTAGCACTGAAGCTTTCTTT | CASTYTSTEAFF
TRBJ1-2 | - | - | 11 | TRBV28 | TGTGCCACTCCCGGGGTCTATGGCTACACCTTC | CATPGVYGYTF
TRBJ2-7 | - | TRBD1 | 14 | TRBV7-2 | TGTGCCAGCAGCGCGGGACAGGGTGCCTACGAGCAGTACTTC | CASSAGQGAYEQYF
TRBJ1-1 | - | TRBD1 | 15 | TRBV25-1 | TGTGCCAGCAGTGAATCGGGACAGCCGAACACTGAAGCTTTCTTT | CASSESGQPNTEAFF
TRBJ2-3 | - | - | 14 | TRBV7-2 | TGTGCCAGCAGCTTCAGAGACCCCACAGATACGCAGTATTTT | CASSFRDPTDTQYF
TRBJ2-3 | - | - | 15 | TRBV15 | TGTGCCACCAGCAGAGGGGGCGGGAGCACAGATACGCAGTATTTT | CATSRGGGSTDTQYF
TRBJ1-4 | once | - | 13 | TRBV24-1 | TGTGCCACCAGTGAAGGGGGGTCGGAAAAACTGTTTTTT | CATSEGGSEKLFF
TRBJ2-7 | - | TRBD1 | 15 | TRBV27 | TGTGCCAGCAGTCCTACGAGGGACAGGGCTTACGAGCAGTACTTC | CASSPTRDRAYEQYF
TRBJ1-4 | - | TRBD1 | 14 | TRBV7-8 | TGTGCCAGCAGCTCGCAGGGGGCAGGGGAAAAACTGTTTTTT | CASSSQGAGEKLFF
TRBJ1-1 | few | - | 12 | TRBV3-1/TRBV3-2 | TGTGCCAGCAGCCATACAGGAAGGGAAGCTTTCTTT | CASSHTGREAFF
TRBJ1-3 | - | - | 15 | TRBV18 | TGTGCCAGCTCACCCGAGACAGTCTCTGGAAACACCATATATTTT | CASSPETVSGNTIYF
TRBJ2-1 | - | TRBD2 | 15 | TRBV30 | TGTGCCTGGAGTGTAGGTAGCGGGAGGAATAGTGAGCAGTTCTTC | CAWSVGSGRNSEQFF
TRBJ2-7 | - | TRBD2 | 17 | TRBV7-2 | TGTGCCAGCAGCTTCGGGCCTCTGGGAGCGGGAGCCTACGAGCAGTACTTC | CASSFGPLGAGAYEQYF